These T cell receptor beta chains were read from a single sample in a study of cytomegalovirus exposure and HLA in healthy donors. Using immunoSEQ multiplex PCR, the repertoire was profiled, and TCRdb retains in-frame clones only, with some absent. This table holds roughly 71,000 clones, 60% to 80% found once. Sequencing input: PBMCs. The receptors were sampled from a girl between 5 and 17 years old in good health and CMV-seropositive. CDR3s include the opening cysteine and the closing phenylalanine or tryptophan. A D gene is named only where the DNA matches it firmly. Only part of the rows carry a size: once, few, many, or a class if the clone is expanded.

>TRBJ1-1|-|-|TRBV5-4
CASSLPAGTEAFF
TGTGCCAGCAGCTTACCGGCGGGCACTGAAGCTTTCTTT
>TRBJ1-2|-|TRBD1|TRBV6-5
CASSSGTGYYGYTF
TGTGCCAGCAGCTCCGGGACAGGGTACTATGGCTACACCTTC
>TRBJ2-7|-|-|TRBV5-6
CASSLYRDPYEQYF
TGTGCCAGCAGCTTATACAGGGATCCCTACGAGCAGTACTTC
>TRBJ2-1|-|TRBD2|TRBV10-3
CAISGGTSYNEQFF
TGTGCCATCAGTGGTGGGACTAGTTACAATGAGCAGTTCTTC
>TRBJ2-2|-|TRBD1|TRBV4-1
CASSQRQQGARGELFF
TGCGCCAGCAGCCAAAGGCAACAGGGGGCGCGGGGGGAGCTGTTTTTT
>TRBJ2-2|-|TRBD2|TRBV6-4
CASSEASGDTGELFF
TGTGCCAGCAGTGAGGCTAGCGGGGACACCGGGGAGCTGTTTTTT
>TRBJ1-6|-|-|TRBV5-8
CASSLGGQNSPLHF
TGTGCCAGCAGCTTGGGCGGCCAGAATTCACCCCTCCACTTT
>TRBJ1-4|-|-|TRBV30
CAWNLGDTTNEKLFF
TGTGCCTGGAATCTCGGGGACACAACTAATGAAAAACTGTTTTTT
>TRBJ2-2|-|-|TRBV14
CASSQVFGNTGELFF
TGTGCCAGCAGCCAAGTCTTCGGTAACACCGGGGAGCTGTTTTTT
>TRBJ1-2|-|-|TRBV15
CATSRRGAMGGYTF
TGTGCCACCAGCAGACGGGGGGCGATGGGTGGCTACACCTTC
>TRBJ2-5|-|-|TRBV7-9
CASSSIEHLGQQETQYF
TGTGCCAGCAGCTCAATTGAGCATCTTGGACAGCAAGAGACCCAGTACTTC
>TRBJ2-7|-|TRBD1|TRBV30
CAWSQQGYEQYF
TGTGCCTGGAGTCAACAGGGGTACGAGCAGTACTTC
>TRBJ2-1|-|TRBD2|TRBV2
CASSSSGSSYNEQFF
TGTGCCAGCAGTTCTAGCGGGAGCTCCTACAATGAGCAGTTCTTC
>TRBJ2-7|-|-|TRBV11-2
CASSLDQGALYEQYF
TGTGCCAGCAGCTTAGATCAAGGGGCTCTCTACGAGCAGTACTTC
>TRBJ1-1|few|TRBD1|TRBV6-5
CVTGLNTEAFF
TGTGTGACAGGGCTGAACACTGAAGCTTTCTTT
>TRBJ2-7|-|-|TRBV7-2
CASSLGMRAPYEQYF
TGTGCCAGCAGCTTAGGGATGCGGGCCCCCTACGAGCAGTACTTC
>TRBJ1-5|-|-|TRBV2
CASSVDRSNQPQHF
TGTGCCAGCAGTGTAGACAGAAGCAATCAGCCCCAGCATTTT
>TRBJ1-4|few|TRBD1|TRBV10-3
CAIMGKRDRASTYYEKLFF
TGTGCCATCATGGGGAAACGGGACAGGGCCTCCACTTATTATGAAAAACTGTTTTTT
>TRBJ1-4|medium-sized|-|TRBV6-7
CASREGEKLFF
TGTGCCAGCAGGGAGGGTGAAAAACTGTTTTTT
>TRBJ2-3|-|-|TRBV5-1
CASSLTGTQYF
TGCGCCAGCAGCTTAACAGGGACGCAGTATTTT
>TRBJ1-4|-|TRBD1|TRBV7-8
CASSRGNSGGSEKLFF
TGTGCCAGCAGCCGGGGTAACTCAGGGGGGAGTGAAAAACTGTTTTTT
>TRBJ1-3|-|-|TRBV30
CAWTLTASGNTIYF
TGTGCCTGGACCTTGACAGCCTCTGGAAACACCATATATTTT
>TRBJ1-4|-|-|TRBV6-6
CASEPIRGTNEKLFF
TGTGCCAGCGAGCCAATCAGGGGAACTAATGAAAAACTGTTTTTT
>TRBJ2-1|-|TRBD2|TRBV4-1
CASSQVGTSFDNEQFF
TGCGCCAGCAGCCAAGTAGGGACTAGCTTCGACAATGAGCAGTTCTTC
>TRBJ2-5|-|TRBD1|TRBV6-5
CASSTDRGPLETQYF
TGTGCCAGCAGTACGGACAGGGGACCCTTAGAGACCCAGTACTTC
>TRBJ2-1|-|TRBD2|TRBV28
CASSSTGLAGGSSYNEQFF
TGTGCCAGCAGTTCAACAGGGCTAGCGGGAGGATCCTCCTACAATGAGCAGTTCTTC
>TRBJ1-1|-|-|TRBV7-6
CASKGQGYTEAFF
TGTGCCAGCAAGGGGCAGGGATACACTGAAGCTTTCTTT
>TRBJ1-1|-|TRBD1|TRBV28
CASRPGTAKNTEAFF
TGTGCCAGCAGACCAGGGACAGCGAAGAACACTGAAGCTTTCTTT
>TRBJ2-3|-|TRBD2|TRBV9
CASSTRDYTDTQYF
TGTGCCAGCAGCACCCGGGACTACACAGATACGCAGTATTTT
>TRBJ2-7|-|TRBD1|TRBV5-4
CASSSLGQLYEQYF
TGTGCCAGCAGCTCGCTGGGACAGCTCTACGAGCAGTACTTC
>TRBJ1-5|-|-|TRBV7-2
CASSFRTNQPQHF
TGTGCCAGCAGCTTTAGGACAAATCAGCCCCAGCATTTT
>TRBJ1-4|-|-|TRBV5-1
CASSPPLEEKLFF
TGCGCCAGCAGCCCGCCGCTAGAGGAAAAACTGTTTTTT
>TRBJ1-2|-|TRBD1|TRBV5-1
CASSPTGNGYTF
TGCGCCAGCAGCCCGACAGGGAATGGCTACACCTTC
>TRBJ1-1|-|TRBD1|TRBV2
CASRELTGGAEAFF
TGTGCCAGCAGGGAACTAACAGGGGGGGCCGAAGCTTTCTTT
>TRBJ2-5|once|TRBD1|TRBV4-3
CASSHGTGQVETQYF
TGCGCCAGCAGCCACGGGACAGGGCAGGTCGAGACCCAGTACTTC
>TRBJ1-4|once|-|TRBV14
CASSQVREGKLFF
TGTGCCAGCAGCCAAGTTCGTGAGGGAAAACTGTTTTTT
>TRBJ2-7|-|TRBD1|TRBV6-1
CASSEEAGQDYEQYF
TGTGCCAGCAGTGAAGAGGCGGGACAGGACTACGAGCAGTACTTC
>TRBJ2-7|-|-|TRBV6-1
CASSEQRDSSYEQYF
TGTGCCAGCAGTGAGCAGAGAGACAGTAGCTACGAGCAGTACTTC
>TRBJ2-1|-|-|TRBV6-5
CASSYSRAGNEQFF
TGTGCCAGCAGTTACTCCAGGGCAGGGAATGAGCAGTTCTTC